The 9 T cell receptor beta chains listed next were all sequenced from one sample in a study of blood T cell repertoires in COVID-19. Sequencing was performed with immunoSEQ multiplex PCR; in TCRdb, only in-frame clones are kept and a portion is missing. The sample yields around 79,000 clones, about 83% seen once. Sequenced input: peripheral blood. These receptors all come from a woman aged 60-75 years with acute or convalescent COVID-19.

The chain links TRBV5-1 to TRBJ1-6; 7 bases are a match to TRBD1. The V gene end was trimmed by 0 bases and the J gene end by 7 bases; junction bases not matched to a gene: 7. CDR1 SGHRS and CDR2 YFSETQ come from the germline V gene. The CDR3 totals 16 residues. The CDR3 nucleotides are TGCGCCAGCAGCTTGGAGGCAGGGGGTGGGAATTCACCCCTCCACTTT. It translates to CASSLEAGGGNSPLHF.

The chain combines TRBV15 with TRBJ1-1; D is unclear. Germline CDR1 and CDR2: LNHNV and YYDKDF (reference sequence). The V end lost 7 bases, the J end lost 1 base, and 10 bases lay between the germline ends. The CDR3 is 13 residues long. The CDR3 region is CATKTGGNTEAFF. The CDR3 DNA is TGTGCCACCAAGACGGGAGGGAACACTGAAGCTTTCTTT.

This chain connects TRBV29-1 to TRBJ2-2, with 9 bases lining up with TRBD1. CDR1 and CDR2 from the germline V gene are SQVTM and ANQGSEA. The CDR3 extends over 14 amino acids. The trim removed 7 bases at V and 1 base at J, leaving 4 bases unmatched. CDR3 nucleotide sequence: TGCAGCGCCTTGGGACAGGGGAACACCGGGGAGCTGTTTTTT. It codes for CSALGQGNTGELFF.

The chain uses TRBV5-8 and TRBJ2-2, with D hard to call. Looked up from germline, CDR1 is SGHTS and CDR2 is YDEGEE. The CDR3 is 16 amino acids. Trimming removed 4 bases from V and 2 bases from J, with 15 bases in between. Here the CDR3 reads CASSLYRIFNTGELFF. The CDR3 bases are TGTGCCAGCAGCCTCTACCGAATCTTTAACACCGGGGAGCTGTTTTTT.

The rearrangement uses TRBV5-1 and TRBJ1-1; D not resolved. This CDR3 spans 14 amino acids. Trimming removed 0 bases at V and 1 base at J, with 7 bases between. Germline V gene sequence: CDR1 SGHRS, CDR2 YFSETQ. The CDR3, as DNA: TGCGCCAGCAGCTTGGCCGCAGGGAACACTGAAGCTTTCTTT. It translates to CASSLAAGNTEAFF.

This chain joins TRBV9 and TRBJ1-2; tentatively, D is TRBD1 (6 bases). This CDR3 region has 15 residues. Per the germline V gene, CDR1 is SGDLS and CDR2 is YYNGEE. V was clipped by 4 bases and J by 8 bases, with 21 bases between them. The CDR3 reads CASSPGTRDNHGYTF. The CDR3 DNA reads TGTGCCAGCAGCCCAGGGACCCGGGACAATCACGGCTACACCTTC.

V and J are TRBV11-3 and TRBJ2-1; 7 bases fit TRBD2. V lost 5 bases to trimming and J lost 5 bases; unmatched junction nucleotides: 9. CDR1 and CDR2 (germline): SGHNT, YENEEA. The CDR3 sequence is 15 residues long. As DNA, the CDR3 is TGTGCCAGCAGCGGGAGGGGCAGGGCAAACAATGAGCAGTTCTTC. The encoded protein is CASSGRGRANNEQFF.

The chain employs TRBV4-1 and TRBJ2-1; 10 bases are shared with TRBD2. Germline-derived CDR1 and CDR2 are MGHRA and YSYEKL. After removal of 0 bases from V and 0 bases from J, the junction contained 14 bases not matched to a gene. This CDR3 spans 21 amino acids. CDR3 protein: CASSQDSGTLIAGGSYNEQFF. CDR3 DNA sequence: TGCGCCAGCAGCCAAGATTCGGGGACGTTGATAGCGGGGGGCTCCTACAATGAGCAGTTCTTC.

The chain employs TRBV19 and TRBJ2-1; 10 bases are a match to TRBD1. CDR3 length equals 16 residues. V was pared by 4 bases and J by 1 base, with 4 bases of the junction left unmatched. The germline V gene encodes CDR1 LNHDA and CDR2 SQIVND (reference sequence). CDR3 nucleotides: TGTGCCAGTAGTAACCCGGGACAGGGGTCCTACAATGAGCAGTTCTTC. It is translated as CASSNPGQGSYNEQFF.